This T cell receptor (beta chain) originates from a study of blood T cells in healthy people across ages. The wider study: In model experiments, template switching was able to capture about one barcoded beta molecule for every two T cells that were present.

Isolation recovered at least 6.5 million PBMCs from every sample. Sample-barcoded 5' priming and a J-beta primer mix drove a second PCR of roughly 6 to 12 cycles. Every sample gave at least 3 million paired-end reads containing CDR3. MiXCR was run by TCRdb on the 5' RACE reads, yielding one entry per CDR3 protein. Of 540,000 or so distinct CDR3 sequences in the sample, approximately 25% are singletons; the top ten hold roughly 18%. About this clonotype itself: Its antigen is still unknown.

Study conclusions and caveats: Versus aged donors, long-lived donors had higher diversity and more naive CD4+ cells.

The receptor was derived from a woman aged 70-85 years in good health. The sequenced sample was blood.

In DNA form, the CDR3 reads TGCAGCGTGGACAGGGGGAGCACTGAAGCTTTCTTT. Protein: CSVDRGSTEAFF. V usage is TRBV29-1 and J usage is TRBJ1-1; 10 positions agree with TRBD1. The trim removed 6 bases at V and 4 bases at J, leaving 2 bases unmatched. CDR1 and CDR2 from the germline V gene are SQVTM and ANQGSEA. The CDR3 is 12 residues long. The full variable domain, completed using reference TRBV29-1 and TRBJ1-1, is SAVISQKPSRDICQRGTSLTIQCQVDSQVTMMFWYRQQPGQSLTLIATANQGSEATYESGFVIDKFPISRPNLTFSTLTVSNMSPEDSSIYLCSVDRGSTEAFFGQGTRLTVV.